The clone carrying this TCR beta chain was detected many times. Antigen specificity is unknown. Germline CDR1 is SGHRS and CDR2 is YFSETQ. The CDR3 contains 15 residues. The trim removed 0 bases at V and 5 bases at J, leaving 4 bases unmatched. The record originates from a study of neurological immune-mediated disorders. Study results and limitations: Levels of TCR clonal expansion peaked in HTLV-1-associated myelopathy and reached their lowest in multiple sclerosis, under those of healthy controls.

TCRdb reprocessed the 5' RACE reads via MiXCR and lists one record per CDR3 protein. The repertoire has roughly 20,000 distinct CDR3 sequences, around 15% of them found once; the top ten carry 7.8%. Sequences were obtained from CD4+ T cells from blood. The sequence was collected from a woman in her sixties or seventies with HTLV-1-associated myelopathy (HAM/TSP). This chain links TRBV5-1 with TRBJ2-3; TRBD2 aligns across 9 bases. CDR3 DNA sequence: TGCGCCAGCAGCTTGGGACTAGCGGATTTAGATACGCAGTATTTT. Translation gives CASSLGLADLDTQYF.